This TCR beta chain was recorded in a study of T cell repertoires in cytomegalovirus infection. The wider study: TCR beta signatures that were public indicated CMV infection and matching HLA type.

This CDR3 spans 13 amino acids. Trimming cost V 1 base and J 7 bases; bases outside gene matches: 3. Germline values: CDR1 SGHTA, CDR2 FQGNSA. Overall study results and limits: CMV carriers having the relevant HLA were flagged by cumulative public TCR beta family frequency.

Ten or more counts support this clonotype. Its cognate antigen is unknown. TCRdb itself ran the reads through MiXCR, one entry per CDR3 protein. The sample has fewer than 400,000 distinct CDR3 sequences, over 15% seen once; the top ten hold 8.7%. This sequence was found in a human donor in good health (CMV status not recorded). Some clones in this sample may be carry-over from other donors' samples. Source material: PBMCs. This chain uses TRBV7-2 with TRBJ1-1; the match to TRBD1 covers 7 bases. CDR3 in amino acids: CASSLGTGIEAFF. In DNA form, the CDR3 reads TGTGCCAGCAGCTTAGGGACAGGAATTGAAGCTTTCTTT.